The clone carrying this T cell receptor (beta chain) was seen more than once but under ten times. The antigen remains unidentified. These data are taken from a study of CD8+ T cells in alopecia areata. Study-level points and caveats: Mice gave a clearer picture of TCR sharing than patients did, possibly for HLA-related reasons. Association of baseline CD8+ expansion with response is uncertain owing to one nonresponder. Scalp clonality dropped significantly under tofacitinib, as did expanded CD8+ top-100 clones.

Extracted from the samples, RNA was reverse transcribed into cDNA to serve as the sequencing template. The data were produced by immunoSEQ multiplex PCR, yet TCRdb's version contains in-frame clones alone and is incomplete. This table has about 270,000 clones, 60% appearing once. The CDR3 consists of 15 residues. The germline CDR1 and CDR2 sequences are SGHRS and YFSETQ. The V end was cut by 1 base, the J end by 0 bases, with 8 bases between. Treatment: oral pan-JAK inhibitor, 5-10 mg twice daily. The sequencing here drew on CD4+ T cells sorted from blood, taken around week 54, from a patient treated with tofacitinib. The clonotype originates from a human donor with alopecia areata. The V gene is TRBV5-1, the J gene TRBJ2-1; no clear D gene. CDR3 in DNA: TGCGCCAGCAGCTTGTACAGTAGCTCCTACAATGAGCAGTTCTTC. Its protein is CASSLYSSSYNEQFF.